This note documents a single TCR beta chain sequence. In the original workflow: Estimates of nucleated cell counts were drawn from the amplification of reference gene primers. Sequencing was performed with immunoSEQ multiplex PCR; in TCRdb, only in-frame clones are kept and a portion is missing. V and J calls and clone size are as listed in that table; D and trimming were resolved from the DNA. The sample consists of 20,000 to 25,000 clones, 85% to 90% of them appearing once. The entry originates in a study of blood T cell repertoires in COVID-19. For the study at large: Italy, Spain and the United States were the sources of the convalescent and acute COVID-19 samples. The cDNA or gDNA used as material had been derived from T cells, B-cell-depleted T cells, or PBMCs.

CDR3 length: 15 residues. Trimming cost V 3 bases and J 0 bases; bases outside gene matches: 4. Germline V CDR1 and CDR2: LGHDT, YNNKEL (reference sequence). The chain couples TRBV3-1 (or the pseudogene TRBV3-2) to TRBJ2-7; the match to TRBD2 covers 8 bases. The source of this sequence is a woman older than 75 with acute or convalescent COVID-19. Source material: peripheral blood. This chain's CDR3 is CASSHRGTSSYEQYF. The CDR3 DNA reads as TGTGCCAGCAGCCACCGGGGGACTAGCTCCTACGAGCAGTACTTC.